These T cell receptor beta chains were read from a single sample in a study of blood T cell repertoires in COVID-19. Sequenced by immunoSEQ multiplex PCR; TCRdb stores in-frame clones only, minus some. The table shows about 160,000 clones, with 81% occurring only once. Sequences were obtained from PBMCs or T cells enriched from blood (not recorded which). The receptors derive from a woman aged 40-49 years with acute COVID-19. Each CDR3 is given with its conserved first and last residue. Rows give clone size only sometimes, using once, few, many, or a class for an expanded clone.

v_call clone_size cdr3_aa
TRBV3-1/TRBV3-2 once CASRQETGLSKADTQYF
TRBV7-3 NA CASSLIDGRAGEQFF
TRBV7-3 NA CASSPPGHIRSNQPQHF
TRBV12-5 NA CASGLGLGSTDTQYF
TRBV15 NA CATSRETGTDYTGELFF
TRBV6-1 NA CASSEKAGTSYEQYF
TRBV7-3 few CASSPNFSGIETQYF
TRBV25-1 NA CASSEIGQGTYNSPLHF
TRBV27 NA CASGGTGGTDTQYF
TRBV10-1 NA CASSGADREKLFF
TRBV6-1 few CASSEGDPGGYYEQYF
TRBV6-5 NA CASRGRGAKNIQYF
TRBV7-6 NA CASSLDGEGSDEQYF
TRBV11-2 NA CASSLARGTVTEAFF
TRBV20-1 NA CSARPRNEQFF
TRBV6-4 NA CASPLFPRDRGYYSNQPQHF
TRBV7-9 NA CASSPHSAGEIGNEQFF
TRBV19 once CASSIVRGQGYTF
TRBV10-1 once CASSESFAGDVGELFF
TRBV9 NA CASSPGTSFSATDTQYF
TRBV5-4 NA CASSPQATDTQYF
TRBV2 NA CASSGQGINTGELFF
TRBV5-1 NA CASRRTGVGAQETQYF
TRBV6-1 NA CASSELAEYTMKQFF
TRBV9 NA CASSPYSTDTQYF